The 16 T cell receptor beta chains listed next were all sequenced from one sample in a study of cytomegalovirus exposure and HLA in healthy donors. PCR primers comprised 60 Vbeta and 13 Jbeta primers. Sequencing used immunoSEQ multiplex PCR; TCRdb keeps in-frame clones, though not all of them. The repertoire includes roughly 200,000 clones, around a tenth of them detected once, and less than 1.5% sits in the top ten. Sequencing used PBMCs. The receptor source for this set is a woman aged 25 to 39 in good health and CMV-seropositive.

This clone was detected a few times. This chain links TRBV7-9 with TRBJ1-3, with a possible D match to TRBD1 (6 bases). V lost 2 bases, J lost 2 bases, and 13 bases lay in between. Germline loops: CDR1 SEHNR, CDR2 FQNEAQ (reference sequence). The CDR3 has 16 residues. The CDR3: CASSLRGGGPGNTIYF. As DNA, the CDR3 is TGTGCCAGCAGCTTACGCGGGGGGGGCCCTGGAAACACCATATATTTT.

The rearrangement joins TRBV15 to TRBJ1-4; 9 bases map to TRBD1. The V and J ends lost 1 base and 6 bases, in that order; junction bases with no gene match: 12. The CDR3 runs 18 residues. Germline values: CDR1 LNHNV, CDR2 YYDKDF (reference sequence). The CDR3 DNA reads as TGTGCCACCAGCAGAGTTCATCTTTTTACAGGGGGCCATGAAAAACTGTTTTTT. It translates to CATSRVHLFTGGHEKLFF.

In this sample, this clone turned up a few times. The J gene is TRBJ1-1, the V gene TRBV25-1; 7 nucleotides line up with TRBD1. Germline lookup yields CDR1 MGHDK and CDR2 SYGVNS. V was pared by 0 bases and J by 2 bases, with 12 bases of the junction left unmatched. The length of the CDR3 is 18 residues. CDR3: CASSEYGLRGGLNTEAFF. In DNA, the CDR3 is TGTGCCAGCAGTGAATATGGGTTGAGAGGGGGCCTCAACACTGAAGCTTTCTTT.

In this sample, this clone turned up a few times. The chain uses TRBV11-2 and TRBJ1-3; weak D call: TRBD1 (5 bases). CDR3 size: 17 residues. Trimming pared 0 bases from V and 0 bases from J, leaving 12 bases between. The germline V gene encodes CDR1 SGHAT and CDR2 FQNNGV. CDR3 amino acids: CASSLDHVRVSGNTIYF. In DNA, the CDR3 is TGTGCCAGCAGCTTAGATCACGTCAGGGTCTCTGGAAACACCATATATTTT.

The chain uses TRBV6-4 and TRBJ2-1; a weak D match, TRBD1 (5 bases). Between the trimmed V and J ends, which lost 2 bases and 10 bases, there was a span of 18 bases. Germline V lookup: CDR1 MRHNA, CDR2 SNTAGT. The CDR3 has 15 amino acids. The CDR3 reads CASSDIGHGFGEQFF. DNA of the CDR3: TGTGCCAGCAGTGACATTGGACATGGGTTCGGAGAGCAGTTCTTC.

This clone was observed a handful of times. The chain uses TRBV27 and TRBJ1-1; perhaps TRBD1 as D (6 bases). The CDR3 consists of 14 residues. The germline CDR1 and CDR2 sequences are MNHEY and SMNVEV (reference sequence). The germline V and J ends were trimmed by 5 bases and 0 bases, with 10 bases remaining between them. DNA of the CDR3: TGTGCCAGCAGTGAGGACAGAATGAACACTGAAGCTTTCTTT. It specifies CASSEDRMNTEAFF.

This clone occurred a few times. The genes are TRBV7-6 and TRBJ2-2, with 11 positions matching TRBD2. The CDR3 consists of 19 residues. V was pared by 4 bases and J by 0 bases, with 10 bases of the junction left unmatched. Germline V gene sequence: CDR1 SGHVS, CDR2 FNYEAQ. The CDR3 DNA follows: TGTGCCAGCAGCTGGGGGACTAGCGGTTTTTCCGCGAACACCGGGGAGCTGTTTTTT. This encodes CASSWGTSGFSANTGELFF.

A word on this clone: The junction shows a germline mismatch at one end, possibly a read error. V and J are TRBV4-1 and TRBJ2-1; 8 nucleotides line up with TRBD1. Per germline, CDR1 MGHRA and CDR2 YSYEKL. There are 15 residues in the CDR3. DNA of the CDR3: TGCGCCGGCAGCCCAAAAGACAGGGGTGGCAATGAGCAGTTCTTC. Translated, it gives CAGSPKDRGGNEQFF.

This chain connects TRBV11-2 to TRBJ2-5; the match to TRBD2 covers 8 bases. CDR3 length equals 19 residues. Germline assignment: CDR1 SGHAT and CDR2 FQNNGV. Trimming at V came to 4 bases and at J to 0 bases, leaving 16 bases not matched to a gene. The CDR3 reads CASSSMAPGGGADQETQYF. The CDR3 DNA reads as TGTGCCAGCAGCTCGATGGCCCCGGGGGGGGGCGCGGACCAAGAGACCCAGTACTTC.

This rearrangement joins TRBV5-5 to TRBJ2-3, with D perhaps TRBD1 (5 bases). Trimming took 2 bases from V and 5 from J, leaving 12 bases between them. The germline CDR1 and CDR2 sequences are SGHKS and YYEKEE (reference sequence). The CDR3 runs to 14 residues. CDR3 sequence: CASSFGPQGDTQYF. CDR3 sequence (DNA): TGTGCCAGCAGCTTTGGGCCCCAGGGAGATACGCAGTATTTT.

V and J are TRBV2 and TRBJ1-1; D remains unclear. The CDR3 loop spans 15 amino acids. Per the germline V gene, CDR1 is SNHLY and CDR2 is FYNNEI. Deletions cut 7 bases from V and 4 bases from J, with 19 bases between. This CDR3 is CASTYGREAATEAFF. For the CDR3, the DNA is TGTGCCAGCACCTATGGTAGGGAGGCGGCCACTGAAGCTTTCTTT.

This clone appeared a few times. The gene calls are TRBV15 and TRBJ1-5; 12 nucleotides align to TRBD1. The CDR3 extends over 16 amino acids. Germline CDR1 reads LNHNV; CDR2 reads YYDKDF (reference sequence). V shed 8 bases and J 6 bases; nucleotides not matched to a gene: 11. CDR3 bases: TGTGCCACCGGGGGCGGGACAGGGGGCGGGGGTCAGCCCCAGCATTTT. Encoded protein: CATGGGTGGGGQPQHF.

V and J are TRBV9 and TRBJ1-1; a possible D gene is TRBD1 (6 bases). The CDR3 is made up of 15 amino acids. The V and J ends lost 2 bases and 0 bases respectively, with 11 bases between them. Germline CDR1 SGDLS, CDR2 YYNGEE. Written as DNA, the CDR3 is TGTGCCAGCAGCGTCTTAGGGACATTGAACACTGAAGCTTTCTTT. This translates into CASSVLGTLNTEAFF.

In this sample, this clone turned up a few times. The CDR3 is CASSGGEKLFF. DNA of the CDR3: TGTGCCAGCTCGGGGGGTGAAAAACTGTTTTTT. This chain connects TRBV11-2 to TRBJ1-4, with TRBD1 as a possible D gene (5 bases). V was cut by 8 bases and J by 7 bases, with 8 bases left in between. The CDR3 runs to 11 residues. Germline values: CDR1 SGHAT, CDR2 FQNNGV. The variable domain in full, with the rest retrieved from reference TRBV11-2 and TRBJ1-4, is EAGVAQSPRYKIIEKRQSVAFWCNPISGHATLYWYQQILGQGPKLLIQFQNNGVVDDSQLPKDRFSAERLKGVDSTLKIQPAKLEDSAVYLCASSGGEKLFFGSGTQLSVL.

The chain has TRBV11-2 and TRBJ2-3, with 8 positions matching TRBD2. V lost 8 bases, J lost 0 bases, and 4 bases stayed unmatched. Looked up from germline, CDR1 is SGHAT and CDR2 is FQNNGV. The CDR3 totals 14 residues. CDR3: CASRSSGSTDTQYF. CDR3 in DNA: TGTGCCAGCCGCTCTAGCGGGAGCACAGATACGCAGTATTTT.

This clone was counted a few times. This rearrangement joins TRBV5-1 to TRBJ2-7, with no clear D. The CDR3 spans 13 residues. V lost 4 bases and J lost 6, with 14 bases in between. Germline CDR1 is SGHRS and CDR2 is YFSETQ. This CDR3 reads CASSPDPNSEQYF. The CDR3 nucleotides are TGCGCCAGCAGCCCAGATCCCAATTCCGAGCAGTACTTC.